This T cell receptor (beta chain) was captured by sequencing in a study of low-dose radiotherapy and immunotherapy resistance in tumors. Study details: Intravenous cyclophosphamide at 200 mg/m2 preceded radiation and immunotherapy by one day, every two weeks.

V lost 5 bases to trimming and J lost 5 bases; unmatched junction nucleotides: 7. Germline V gives CDR1 SGHTA, CDR2 FQGNSA. CDR3 length equals 14 residues. Comments on this clonotype: Just one base apart from a much larger clone, this may be a read error.

cDNA synthesis used a TRAV/TRBV-specific primer set for both chains. With a constant-region primer and a V-primer adapter, TCRs were subjected to roughly 18 PCR cycles of amplification. MiXCR, applied by TCRdb to the reads, yields one record per CDR3 protein. The sample has tens of thousands of distinct CDR3 sequences; 20% to 25% are singletons. The time point denotes: before trial treatment. Donors, who were enrolled in a single-arm phase I dose-escalation trial, received nivolumab, ipilimumab, aspirin, low-dose cyclophosphamide and low-dose radiotherapy. Sample: PBMCs, taken before treatment. The chain combines TRBV7-2 with TRBJ2-5, with 8 nucleotides matching TRBD2. The clonotype comes from a male donor with prostate cancer. The CDR3: CASSTGGGAETQYF. The CDR3 DNA is TGTGCCAGCAGCACCGGGGGGGGGGCCGAGACCCAGTACTTC.